This TCR beta chain came from a study of human CD4 T cells and Enterobacteriaceae. The CDR3 has 13 residues. The ends were cut back, 10 bases at V and 5 bases at J, with 14 bases in the middle. Germline CDR1 reads MNHEY; CDR2 reads SVGAGI. Detection sensitivity for CFSE-low antigen-reactive cultures was one cell in 40,000. TCRdb's table, derived via immunoSEQ multiplex PCR, lists solely in-frame clones and lacks some. The table shows 500 to 750 clones, with less than 45% occurring only once. CFSE-low CD25+ ICOS+ proliferating activated T cells were FACS-sorted after 6-7 days. At a 2:1 ratio, CFSE-labeled memory CD4+ T cells were cultured with irradiated autologous monocytes pulsed with antigen. Memory CD4+ T cells were sorted as all CD4+ cells except CD45RA+CCR7+CD95- naive cells, over 95% pure. Total CD4+ T cells and monocytes came from CD4/CD14 microbead positive selection.

The receptor was isolated from a human donor in good health. The genes are TRBV6-5 and TRBJ1-4; TRBD1 is a possible D gene (6 bases). Sequencing was carried out using bacteria-reactive CD4+ T cells grown in culture. The sample's subset: CFSE-low proliferating memory CD4 T cells sorted after in vitro stimulation with a heat-inactivated bacterium or M. tuberculosis lysate. The CDR3 sequence: CATQGGGNEKLFF. The DNA for the CDR3 is TGTGCCACTCAGGGAGGGGGAAATGAAAAACTGTTTTTT.